A single sample gave rise to the 29 T cell receptor beta chains below, sequenced in a study of CD8+ T cells in alopecia areata. As for treatment: oral pan-JAK inhibitor, 5-10 mg twice daily. It was cDNA, reverse transcribed from extracted RNA, that served as the sequencing template. Libraries were prepared by immunoSEQ multiplex PCR; TCRdb keeps only in-frame clonotypes and omits some of them. Of hundreds of thousands of clones detected, approximately 72% appear once; the ten largest clones hold 0.95% to 1.5%. The material sequenced was CD4+ T cells sorted from blood, taken around week 46, from a patient treated with tofacitinib. Receptors originate from a human donor with alopecia areata.

The chain has TRBV4-3 and TRBJ1-2, with TRBD1 as a possible D gene (6 bases). Germline V gene lookup returns CDR1 LGHNA and CDR2 YSLEER. CDR3 length: 15 residues. V lost 0 bases, J lost 8 bases, and 16 bases lay in between. The CDR3 nucleotides read TGCGCCAGCAGCCAAGAAGGCAGGGGAGCGGGAGGCTACACCTTC. Translated: CASSQEGRGAGGYTF.

The CDR3 loop is CSGRQGTDTQYF. CDR3 in DNA: TGCAGCGGCAGACAGGGCACAGATACGCAGTATTTT. V gene TRBV29-1 combines with J gene TRBJ2-3; D perhaps matches TRBD1 (6 bases). The CDR3 spans 12 residues. Trimming pared 7 bases from V and 1 base from J, leaving 9 bases between. CDR1 and CDR2 from the germline V gene are SQVTM and ANQGSEA.

This clone occurred a few times. Here the CDR3 DNA reads TGTGCCAGCAGCCAAGCCCTGGACGGACCCTACGAGCAGTACTTC. Protein product: CASSQALDGPYEQYF. The chain carries TRBV4-2 and TRBJ2-7; D is undetermined. This CDR3 is built from 15 residues. Germline CDR1 and CDR2: LGHNA and YNFKEQ. V lost 1 base and J lost 2, with 12 bases in between.

The genes are TRBV21-1 and TRBJ2-7; the D segment call TRBD1 is taken from the table without a DNA check. TRBV21-1 is tagged as a pseudogene. The CDR3 extends over 15 amino acids. The DNA of the CDR3 is TGTGCCAGCAAGCCCCTGGGACAGACCTCCTACGAGCAGTACTTC. It is translated as CASKPLGQTSYEQYF.

In this sample, this clone turned up a few times. The chain is built from TRBV10-3 and TRBJ2-3; D is unresolved. Between the trimmed V and J ends, which lost 5 bases and 1 base, there was a span of 10 bases. CDR3 size: 14 residues. Germline V lookup: CDR1 ENHRY, CDR2 SYGVKD. CDR3 residues: CAISPGVGTDTQYF. The CDR3, as DNA: TGTGCCATCAGTCCAGGCGTAGGCACAGATACGCAGTATTTT.

This clone has just a few counts. This sequence joins TRBV5-1 and TRBJ2-2; TRBD1 matches 7 bases. This CDR3 is 16 amino acids long. The trim removed 4 bases at V and 0 bases at J, leaving 6 bases unmatched. Looked up from germline, CDR1 is SGHRS and CDR2 is YFSETQ. The CDR3 region has the DNA TGCGCCAGCAGCCATAGGACAGGCGCGAACACCGGGGAGCTGTTTTTT. Its protein is CASSHRTGANTGELFF.

The rearrangement joins TRBV5-1 to TRBJ1-1; TRBD1 agrees at 10 bases. This CDR3 region has 17 residues. V shed 5 bases, J shed 2 bases, and the junction held 12 bases outside the gene matches. Germline CDR1 SGHRS, CDR2 YFSETQ. The CDR3 DNA reads as TGCGCCAGCAGTCGAGAAGGGACAGGGGCGACCAACACTGAAGCTTTCTTT. Translating gives CASSREGTGATNTEAFF.

The chain is built from TRBV29-1 and TRBJ2-1; 9 bases line up with TRBD2. V lost 3 bases to trimming and J lost 0 bases; unmatched junction nucleotides: 12. This CDR3 is built from 18 residues. The germline gives CDR1 SQVTM, CDR2 ANQGSEA. The CDR3 loop is CSVDSVSGGPSSYNEQFF. DNA for the CDR3: TGCAGCGTTGATTCAGTTAGCGGGGGCCCAAGCTCCTACAATGAGCAGTTCTTC.

J is TRBJ2-3 and V is TRBV2; 10 bases match TRBD1. With V trimmed by 5 bases and J by 7 bases, 6 bases remained unmatched. Per germline, CDR1 SNHLY and CDR2 FYNNEI. CDR3 size: 14 residues. The CDR3 loop reads CASSTGQGGNTQYF. The CDR3 region has the DNA TGTGCCAGCAGTACCGGACAGGGGGGAAATACGCAGTATTTT.

This clone was seen a handful of times. J is TRBJ1-2 and V is TRBV2, with D perhaps matching TRBD1 (5 bases). CDR3 length: 13 amino acids. Germline values: CDR1 SNHLY, CDR2 FYNNEI. Trimming left V 3 bases short and J 8 bases short, with 13 bases between. CDR3 nucleotides: TGTGCCAGCAGTGATACGGGACTACGGGGCTACACCTTC. It specifies CASSDTGLRGYTF.

This sequence joins TRBV6-5 and TRBJ2-2; no clear D. The CDR3 has 13 amino acids. Germline V gives CDR1 MNHEY, CDR2 SVGAGI. Trimming took off 6 bases at V and 9 bases at J, with 14 bases between the two ends. For the CDR3, the DNA is TGTGCCAGCAGCCGCTCTCAGTTTAGGGAGCTGTTTTTT. It yields the protein CASSRSQFRELFF.

This chain connects TRBV5-1 to TRBJ2-5, with 7 bases aligning to TRBD1. The CDR3 covers 15 residues. J gave up 1 base and V 2 bases, and 5 bases lay outside the gene matches. Germline-derived CDR1 and CDR2 are SGHRS and YFSETQ. CDR3 in DNA: TGCGCCAGCAGCTTAACCGGACAGGCCCAAGAGACCCAGTACTTC. Residues: CASSLTGQAQETQYF.

The V and J genes are TRBV11-2 and TRBJ1-1, with a possible D match to TRBD1 (5 bases). This CDR3 is built from 14 residues. The V and J ends lost 5 bases and 2 bases respectively, with 12 bases between them. Germline CDR1 reads SGHAT; CDR2 reads FQNNGV. The chain's CDR3 is CASSLPTVNTEAFF. The CDR3 nucleotides read TGTGCCAGCAGCCTCCCGACAGTCAACACTGAAGCTTTCTTT.

CDR3 in amino acids: CSVLGQGKVNTEAFF. CDR3 bases: TGCAGCGTACTAGGACAGGGCAAAGTGAACACTGAAGCTTTCTTT. The chain links TRBV29-1 to TRBJ1-1; 8 bases are a match to TRBD1. CDR1 and CDR2 (germline): SQVTM, ANQGSEA. Trimming took 6 bases from V and 0 from J; bases not matched to a gene: 9. CDR3 length equals 15 residues.

The sample holds one count of this clone. DNA for the CDR3: TGTGCCAGCACCTCGACGGAGGGGACCCAGTACTTC. Translated: CASTSTEGTQYF. The J gene is TRBJ2-5, the V gene TRBV2, with D possibly being TRBD2 (6 bases). Germline loops: CDR1 SNHLY, CDR2 FYNNEI. The CDR3 has 12 residues. Trimming stripped 7 bases from V and 7 bases from J, with 13 bases between.

This clone was counted at least ten times. The CDR3 nucleotides read TGTGCCAGCAATCAGGACCTCGGGGATGGCTACACCTTC. Residues: CASNQDLGDGYTF. The chain carries TRBV2 and TRBJ1-2; D is ambiguous. V was trimmed by 7 bases and J by 6 bases, leaving 15 bases between them. The CDR3 length is 13 residues. Germline V gene data show CDR1 as SNHLY and CDR2 as FYNNEI.

This chain uses TRBV6-6 with TRBJ1-2; D remains unclear. The germline CDR1 and CDR2 sequences are MNHNY and SVGAGI (reference sequence). V gave up 10 bases and J gave up 1 base, with 10 bases separating them. This CDR3 contains 12 residues. The CDR3 bases are TGTGCCACCAGGCCAAATAACTATGGCTACACCTTC. As protein: CATRPNNYGYTF.

CDR3 in amino acids: CASSAIGGPYEQYF. As DNA, the CDR3 is TGTGCCAGCAGCGCCATAGGGGGCCCATACGAGCAGTACTTC. J is TRBJ2-7 and V is TRBV11-2, with 7 bases lining up with TRBD1. Germline loops: CDR1 SGHAT, CDR2 FQNNGV. The CDR3 extends over 14 amino acids. V was clipped by 5 bases and J by 4 bases; unmatched bases: 8.

V is TRBV12-5 and J is TRBJ2-7; 8 bases align to TRBD1. Unmatched junction bases numbered 3, after V lost 5 bases and J lost 3 bases. The V gene's germline CDR1 is LGHNT and CDR2 FRNRAP. The CDR3 consists of 13 residues. CDR3 coding DNA: TGTGCTAGTGGTCGACAGGGGATCTACGAGCAGTACTTC. It specifies CASGRQGIYEQYF.

The chain uses TRBV7-2 and TRBJ2-7; 12 nucleotides match TRBD2. V shed 5 bases and J 4 bases; nucleotides not matched to a gene: 6. The CDR3 totals 15 residues. Germline lookup yields CDR1 SGHTA and CDR2 FQGNSA. The CDR3 DNA sequence: TGTGCCAGCAGCCAATTCACTAGCGGGGGGTACGAGCAGTACTTC. This translates into CASSQFTSGGYEQYF.

The CDR3 coding sequence is TGTGCCAGCAGCTCCAGGGAGGTTAGCTCCTACGAGCAGTACTTC. It is translated as CASSSREVSSYEQYF. The chain is built from TRBV7-8 and TRBJ2-7; tentative D call: TRBD2 (6 bases). CDR3 size: 15 residues. Trimming took 4 bases from V and 0 from J, leaving 13 bases between them. Germline CDR1 and CDR2: SGHVS and FQNEAQ.

The V call is TRBV7-2, the J call TRBJ1-1; a possible D gene is TRBD1 (5 bases). Trimming removed 2 bases at V and 7 bases at J, with 11 bases between. There are 13 residues in the CDR3. Germline loops: CDR1 SGHTA, CDR2 FQGNSA. The CDR3 coding sequence is TGTGCCAGCAGCTTATTCCAGGGAGGTGAAGCTTTCTTT. This codes for CASSLFQGGEAFF.

The chain has TRBV5-1 and TRBJ2-5; D gene ambiguous. The V and J ends lost 0 bases and 4 bases respectively, with 7 bases between them. Germline-derived CDR1 and CDR2 are SGHRS and YFSETQ. The CDR3 sequence is 13 residues long. Written as DNA, the CDR3 is TGCGCCAGCAGCTTGGGAGTGGGAGAGACCCAGTACTTC. Its protein product is CASSLGVGETQYF.

The chain couples TRBV27 to TRBJ2-7, with 8 bases that match TRBD1. Germline V gives CDR1 MNHEY, CDR2 SMNVEV (reference sequence). CDR3 length equals 15 residues. V shed 2 bases, J shed 3 bases, and the junction held 6 bases outside the gene matches. The CDR3 spells CASSLVGTGDYEQYF. The CDR3 DNA is TGTGCCAGCAGTTTAGTAGGGACAGGAGACTACGAGCAGTACTTC.

In this sample, this clone turned up many times. DNA for the CDR3: TGCGCCAGCAGCCAAGAGTCGGCCAGGGCCTATGGCTACACCTTC. Its translation is CASSQESARAYGYTF. The genes are TRBV4-1 and TRBJ1-2; the D gene is possibly TRBD1 (5 bases). Trimming shortened V by 0 bases and J by 4 bases, and 12 bases separated the two germline ends. Germline lookup yields CDR1 MGHRA and CDR2 YSYEKL. The CDR3 totals 15 residues.

This chain links TRBV27 with TRBJ2-2; no firm D call. This CDR3 has 16 residues. V lost 3 bases and J lost 0, with 11 bases in between. Per germline, CDR1 MNHEY and CDR2 SMNVEV (reference sequence). In DNA, the CDR3 is TGTGCCAGCAGTTTGAAGGCCAGCCCGAACACCGGGGAGCTGTTTTTT. Translation gives CASSLKASPNTGELFF.

This clone was found a few times. J is TRBJ2-1 and V is TRBV2; weak D call: TRBD2 (5 bases). V was shortened by 6 bases and J by 9 bases, with 12 bases between the two germline ends. The CDR3 has 12 residues. Germline lookup yields CDR1 SNHLY and CDR2 FYNNEI. The CDR3 DNA is TGTGCCAGCAGAGGTGATCGGGGTGAGCAGTTCTTC. This translates into CASRGDRGEQFF.

The CDR3 nucleotides are TGTGCCAGCAGCCCAACTCCACGGCTAGATACGCAGTATTTT. This sequence encodes CASSPTPRLDTQYF. The chain carries TRBV7-2 and TRBJ2-3; D gene unclear. The germline gives CDR1 SGHTA, CDR2 FQGNSA. The CDR3 is 14 residues long. The ends were cut back, 5 bases at V and 5 bases at J, with 14 bases in the middle.

The chain employs TRBV30 and TRBJ1-2, with D possibly matching TRBD1 (6 bases). Looked up from germline, CDR1 is GTSNPN and CDR2 is SVGIG (reference sequence). CDR3 length: 14 amino acids. Trimming removed 0 bases from V and 8 bases from J, with 16 bases in between. The CDR3 loop is CAWSVIVGGSGYTF. The CDR3 DNA is TGTGCCTGGAGTGTAATAGTAGGGGGTTCGGGCTACACCTTC.